The present T cell receptor (beta chain) was sequenced within a study of blood T cells in healthy people across ages (dated by TCRdb to between 2015 and 2017). About the investigation overall: Template switching captured roughly one uniquely barcoded TCR beta cDNA molecule per two T cells in model experiments. The study measured age-related changes in TCR beta repertoire diversity using deep sequencing normalized with unique cDNA molecular identifiers. Donors were grouped into four age groups: young (average approximately 16 years), middle-aged (39), aged (roughly 62) and long-lived (roughly 80). To avoid experimental bias, donors of different ages were randomly spread across the sequencing lanes. Two additional independent replicas of 1 million unique cDNA reads from the same blood draw were analyzed for two donors (one aged 18 to 30 and one aged 80 or older).

With respect to this clonotype: Its cognate antigen has yet to be identified. No base-level quality is on record; no much larger clone is a single base apart.

The donors were roughly 40 Caucasian individuals from Russia, aged 6 to 90 years, who were systemically healthy. Each donor gave ten milliliters of peripheral blood, collected into EDTA-treated Vacutainer tubes. Ficoll-Paque density-gradient centrifugation was used to isolate PBMCs, with at least 6.5 million per sample. Total RNA was extracted from PBMCs with Trizol reagent, with at least 5 micrograms obtained per sample. For every donor, flow cytometry on a PBMC aliquot measured the percentage of naive CD45RAhigh/CD27high T cells. V is cut by 6 bases and J by 13 bases, and the space between the germline ends is 31 bases. CDR3 length: 16 amino acids, cysteine to phenylalanine. The DNA shown is the 48-base CDR3, in frame from base 1. For CDR1 and CDR2, the germline V gene lists SQVTM and ANQGSEA. The library was made by 5' RACE. Sequenced using an Illumina HiSeq 2500. A second PCR of roughly 7 to 11 cycles was performed with a sample-barcoded 5' primer and a J-beta primer mix. A unique molecular identifier was introduced onto each TCR beta cDNA molecule by a template-switch 5' adaptor carrying 12 random nucleotides. Each sample yielded at least 3 million CDR3-containing paired-end reads. First-strand cDNA synthesis was performed from all RNA using the Mint cDNA synthesis kit, with priming by a TRBC-specific oligonucleotide. After uracil-DNA glycosylase treatment, a first 18-cycle PCR used universal primers M1SS and BC2_uni_R on all cDNA. The original pipeline was this. For normalization, 1 million high-quality reads were randomly selected from each sample, with every read carrying a distinct molecular identifier. Reads sharing molecular identifiers were discarded rather than binned into consensus sequences. MiTCR, set to a Q25 quality threshold and the strictest error-elimination algorithm, was used for CDR3 identification, clonotype clustering and error correction. Lower-bound total TCR beta diversity was estimated with a nonparametric unseen species model using Euler transformation. Through fastp at Q25 and MiXCR, TCRdb rebuilt clones from the public reads, retaining in-frame beta chains. CDR3 protein duplicates are merged, each entry listing the most common genes and DNA. The V and J calls shown here were made by TCRdb, not taken from the authors' results. A total of 1,500,000 or so distinct CDR3 sequences appear in this sample, approximately 63% of them only once. Of the sample, approximately 7% is held by the ten largest clones.

General conclusions and limits of the study: Bulk unsorted PBMC profiling prevented conclusive comparison of naive and antigen-experienced compartments. Because donor CMV infection status was unknown, age-related changes in expanded clonotypes were potentially confounded. As age increased, observed TCR beta diversity per million T cells dropped in a roughly linear way, and a significant reduction was already evident by age 40. Compared with the aged group, the long-lived group had more naive CD4+ T cells, fewer expanded clones and increased TCR diversity, a pattern suggesting age selection. There was a strong correlation between observed TCR beta diversity and the percentage of naive T cells measured by flow cytometry. Total diversity estimates from one million sequenced T cells were considered lower bounds and underestimates.

This chain is built from TRBV29-1 and TRBJ2-4; the D segment could be TRBD2, given 6 matching bases. The sequence derives from a man between 18 and 29 years old in good health. Input material: blood. In nucleotides, the sequence is TGCAGCGTCGTTGGGGGACTCAACACCCCCGAAGGAGAGCAGTACTTC. Its coded protein is CSVVGGLNTPEGEQYF.